This T cell receptor beta chain is drawn from a study of metastatic and nonmetastatic thyroid tumors. At the level of the study: Peripheral blood and tumor or nodule samples from malignant and benign thyroid patients were compared.

Until they underwent thyroid surgery, no patient had received any treatment. The length of the CDR3 is 13 residues. Germline V CDR1 and CDR2: SNHLY, FYNNEI. V dropped 6 bases and J dropped 10; count of bases not matched to a gene: 12. TCRdb reanalyzed the PCR reads with MiXCR. This table holds about 23,000 clones, about 24% found once. This clone was found a few times. Its antigen is not identified. Study results and limitations: It was reported that TCR beta diversity was significantly higher in malignant thyroid tumors than benign nodules, in blood and tumor.

The sample comprised tumor tissue. The TCR originated in a male donor with papillary thyroid cancer or a benign thyroid nodule (not recorded which). Some clones in this sample may be carry-over from other donors' samples. The rearrangement uses TRBV2 and TRBJ2-7; 7 bases are shared with TRBD2. The DNA of the CDR3 is TGTGCCAGCAGCTGGGGACTATCGCGCGATCAGTACTTC. Residues: CASSWGLSRDQYF.